This record covers a single T cell receptor beta chain. It lacks a known antigen. No base quality information exists; no much larger clone differs at one position. These data come from a study of lymphopenia after photon versus proton radiotherapy (dated by TCRdb to between 2018 and 2021). Regarding the complete study: In patients with gastrointestinal tumors who developed high-grade lymphopenia, the study compared the immunological effects of photon radiation therapy with those of proton radiation therapy. The study was designed to characterize how the impact on the immune system differs between the two radiation modalities. The cohort comprised about 19 patients with gastrointestinal tumors who received either photon or proton therapy and then developed lymphopenia. The study at large found these results: Among patients across the cohort who died, overall survival time showed an inverse correlation with a larger post-nadir drop in TCR diversity. Relative stability during treatment was observed in proton-treated patients, whereas loss of naive T cells and TCR diversity and gain of effector/memory populations were observed in photon-treated patients. After the lymphocyte count nadir, oligoclonal expansion, especially of CD8+ Temra cells, was observed in photon-treated repertoires, and the drop in diversity was driven by this expansion. The authors looked at the survival association only in patients who died, and they framed better survival with proton therapy as a possibility rather than a demonstrated result.

The library was made by the immunoSEQ multiplex PCR assay. Alongside multiparametric flow cytometry, deep sequencing of rearranged TCR beta loci was used to profile the T cell repertoires. Here the immuneACCESS table is served through TCRdb, limited to in-frame sequences with V and J called. Missing clones are a known gap in these copies; in checked studies unresolved V genes cover under half, and the rest lacks a known reason. Here the sample has roughly 30,000 clones; 80% to 90% occur a single time. 50% of the sample rests with the top ten. This receptor was taken from a woman in her sixties or seventies with cholangiocarcinoma. Some clones in this sample may be carry-over from other donors' samples. This specimen consisted of peripheral blood, obtained from a patient treated with proton-based radiotherapy.

The CDR3 sequence is CASRPPSGIGTDTQYF. The base sequence is TGTGCCAGCAGACCTCCAAGCGGGATAGGCACAGATACGCAGTATTTT. The rearranged chain carries TRBV5-4 and TRBJ2-3; the junction holds 7 bases that match TRBD2. Clipping removes 5 bases from V and 1 base from J, with 10 as the unmatched junction base count. The CDR3 sequence holds 16 residues, the cysteine and phenylalanine included. Just CDR3 DNA is preserved here, 48 bases in frame from base 1. From a lookup of the germline V gene (reference sequence), CDR1 and CDR2 are SGHNT and YYREEE.